Each of the 28 T cell receptor beta chains below was sequenced from the same sample in a study of siplizumab effects on memory and regulatory T cells. Assay: immunoSEQ multiplex PCR; the TCRdb copy retains only in-frame clones and omits some. Here the sample spans some 100,000 clones, more than 90% being singletons. The sample comprised CD4+ T cells sorted from blood. The receptor source for this set is a human donor in good health. Some clones in this sample may be carry-over from other donors' samples.

This clone was seen only once. The chain employs TRBV11-2 and TRBJ2-7; 12 bases agree with TRBD2. The germline V gene encodes CDR1 SGHAT and CDR2 FQNNGV. With V trimmed by 1 base and J by 5 bases, 9 bases remained unmatched. This CDR3 spans 17 amino acids. The CDR3 DNA reads TGTGCCAGCAGCTTAGCAGAGTTGACTAGCGGGAGCAACGAGCAGTACTTC. This sequence encodes CASSLAELTSGSNEQYF.

The gene calls are TRBV5-1 and TRBJ2-5, with TRBD1 identical over 7 bases. Germline-derived CDR1 and CDR2 are SGHRS and YFSETQ. Germline trimming cut 3 bases from V and 5 bases from J; bases unmatched to any gene: 10. CDR3 length equals 15 residues. CDR3: CASSWNEGASETQYF. CDR3 bases: TGCGCCAGCAGCTGGAACGAGGGGGCCAGCGAGACCCAGTACTTC. Drawing the rest from reference TRBV5-1 and TRBJ2-5, the complete variable domain is KAGVTQTPRYLIKTRGQQVTLSCSPISGHRSVSWYQQTPGQGLQFLFEYFSETQRNKGNFPGRFSGRQFSNSRSEMNVSTLELGDSALYLCASSWNEGASETQYFGPGTRLLVL.

The chain employs TRBV6-1 and TRBJ2-2; 7 bases are a match to TRBD2. The CDR3 spans 14 residues. Germline assignment: CDR1 MNHNS and CDR2 SASEGT. V lost 10 bases to trimming and J lost 1 base; unmatched junction nucleotides: 6. The CDR3 reads CATSKRGNTGELFF. The CDR3 region has the DNA TGTGCCACCAGCAAGCGGGGGAACACCGGGGAGCTGTTTTTT.

The chain carries TRBV6-5 and TRBJ1-6, with D unclear. The CDR3 runs to 14 residues. In germline, CDR1 is MNHEY, CDR2 SVGAGI. With 6 bases removed from V and 7 bases from J, the gap between germline ends came to 13 bases. CDR3 nucleotides: TGTGCCAGCAGACTAAGGGCGCCCAATTCACCCCTCCACTTT. Amino acid sequence: CASRLRAPNSPLHF.

The chain links TRBV21-1 to TRBJ2-2; TRBD2, the table's D call, was not compared with the DNA. TRBV21-1 is a known pseudogene. The CDR3 is 18 amino acids. In nucleotides, the CDR3 is TGTGCCAGTTCCGAGCGGATTAGCAAAATCGGGCTTACCGGGGAGCTGTTTTTT. Encoded protein: CASSERISKIGLTGELFF.

The chain uses TRBV14 and TRBJ2-3, with D tentatively TRBD1 or TRBD2 (5 bases each). Trimming left V 4 bases short and J 2 bases short, with 13 bases between. In germline, CDR1 is SGHDN, CDR2 FVKESK. The CDR3 consists of 15 residues. CDR3 DNA: TGTGCCAGCAGCCCTCGGGGCAGTGCCACAGATACGCAGTATTTT. Its protein product is CASSPRGSATDTQYF.

Here the CDR3 DNA reads TGTGCCAGCAGTGTTTGGGGCCACGAGCAGTACTTC. Translation gives CASSVWGHEQYF. The V call is TRBV6-4, the J call TRBJ2-7, with D perhaps matching TRBD1 (5 bases). V lost 4 bases, J lost 5 bases, and 9 bases lay in between. Germline CDR1 MRHNA, CDR2 SNTAGT. The CDR3 is 12 amino acids.

This sequence joins TRBV29-1 and TRBJ2-7; D gene unclear. The CDR3 extends over 14 amino acids. The ends were cut back, 6 bases at V and 0 bases at J, with 15 bases in the middle. CDR1 is SQVTM, CDR2 ANQGSEA, per germline. The CDR3 coding sequence is TGCAGCGTCGGTGTCCTAGGTTTCTCCTACGAGCAGTACTTC. Translating it yields CSVGVLGFSYEQYF.

The chain recombines TRBV7-3 with TRBJ2-5, with TRBD2 matching 13 bases. Germline loops: CDR1 SGHTA, CDR2 FQGTGA. There are 15 residues in the CDR3. After removal of 4 bases from V and 5 bases from J, the junction contained 4 bases not matched to a gene. DNA for the CDR3: TGTGCCAGCAGCTGGACTAGCGGGAGTGATGAGACCCAGTACTTC. Translated: CASSWTSGSDETQYF.

The rearrangement joins TRBV12-5 to TRBJ1-1; D remains unclear. The CDR3 extends over 14 amino acids. The V and J ends lost 5 bases and 1 base respectively, with 11 bases between them. Germline assignment: CDR1 LGHNT and CDR2 FRNRAP. The CDR3 DNA reads TGTGCTAGTGGTATTTCCTTAAGGAACACTGAAGCTTTCTTT. Encoded protein: CASGISLRNTEAFF.

This clone was observed a single time. The chain couples TRBV19 to TRBJ2-2, with D perhaps matching TRBD1 (5 bases). The CDR3 extends over 13 amino acids. The germline V gene has CDR1 LNHDA and CDR2 SQIVND (reference sequence). Trimming cost V 4 bases and J 4 bases, with 7 bases left between them. Written as DNA, the CDR3 is TGTGCCAGTAGTACAGGGTTCACCGGGGAGCTGTTTTTT. Protein: CASSTGFTGELFF.

CDR3 sequence reads: CASSFGGTLQETQYF. Written as DNA, the CDR3 is TGTGCCAGCAGTTTCGGGGGGACGCTCCAAGAGACCCAGTACTTC. J is TRBJ2-5 and V is TRBV27; 7 nucleotides agree with TRBD2. CDR1 and CDR2 (germline): MNHEY, SMNVEV (reference sequence). V was pared by 3 bases and J by 1 base, with 5 bases of the junction left unmatched. The CDR3 loop spans 15 amino acids.

The gene calls are TRBV12-5 and TRBJ2-5, with 7 bases identical to TRBD2. This CDR3 comprises 13 residues. The V and J ends lost 7 bases and 4 bases, in that order; junction bases with no gene match: 6. Germline V CDR1 and CDR2: LGHNT, FRNRAP. CDR3 protein: CASAWGEGETQYF. CDR3 coding DNA: TGTGCTAGTGCCTGGGGGGAGGGAGAGACCCAGTACTTC.

The chain has TRBV7-9 and TRBJ2-3; TRBD1 might be the D (5 bases). Per the germline V gene, CDR1 is SEHNR and CDR2 is FQNEAQ (reference sequence). The ends were cut back, 0 bases at V and 4 bases at J, with 5 bases in the middle. This CDR3 comprises 13 residues. CDR3 nucleotide sequence: TGTGCCAGCAGCTTAGCAGGGGCAGATACGCAGTATTTT. Residues: CASSLAGADTQYF.

The chain employs TRBV6-5 and TRBJ2-5; 8 bases fit TRBD1. V was pared by 4 bases and J by 2 bases, with 3 bases of the junction left unmatched. The CDR3 is 14 residues long. Germline V gives CDR1 MNHEY, CDR2 SVGAGI. The CDR3, as DNA: TGTGCCAGCAGTTTAAACAGGGGGCAAGAGACCCAGTACTTC. Translating it yields CASSLNRGQETQYF.

The chain links TRBV10-3 to TRBJ1-1, with D tentatively TRBD1 (5 bases). V lost 6 bases and J 1 base, leaving 9 bases between the germline ends. The germline CDR1 and CDR2 sequences are ENHRY and SYGVKD. This CDR3 is built from 13 residues. The CDR3 region has the DNA TGTGCCATCAGGGGGACGGAGAACACTGAAGCTTTCTTT. This translates into CAIRGTENTEAFF.

In DNA form, the CDR3 reads TGTGCCATCAGCCGAGCGGGAGACTACAATGAGCAGTTCTTC. It encodes CAISRAGDYNEQFF. V is TRBV10-3 and J is TRBJ2-1; TRBD2 agrees at 8 bases. The trim removed 6 bases at V and 3 bases at J, leaving 4 bases unmatched. The CDR3 has 14 residues. Germline V lookup: CDR1 ENHRY, CDR2 SYGVKD.

The chain uses TRBV18 and TRBJ1-1; no clear D gene. V lost 1 base, J lost 3 bases, and 9 bases lay in between. The CDR3 sequence is 14 residues long. The germline V gene has CDR1 KGHSH and CDR2 LQKENI. The CDR3 loop reads CASSPQVGDTEAFF. Here the CDR3 DNA reads TGTGCCAGCTCACCACAGGTGGGTGACACTGAAGCTTTCTTT.

On this clone itself: Other DNA sequences in the sample encode the same CDR3. The chain's CDR3 is CASSLDRSADTQYF. CDR3 DNA sequence: TGTGCCAGCAGCTTAGATCGAAGCGCAGATACGCAGTATTTT. The V call is TRBV11-2, the J call TRBJ2-3; D not certain. This CDR3 is built from 14 residues. The germline CDR1 and CDR2 sequences are SGHAT and FQNNGV. V shed 0 bases and J shed 4 bases, with 8 bases lying between them.

The chain has TRBV15 and TRBJ2-7; the match to TRBD1 covers 7 bases. The CDR3 contains 18 residues. Per the germline V gene, CDR1 is LNHNV and CDR2 is YYDKDF (reference sequence). The V gene end was trimmed by 0 bases and the J gene end by 1 base; junction bases not matched to a gene: 12. DNA for the CDR3: TGTGCCACCAGCAGAGACTATCCCGGGACAGAAAAATCCTACGAGCAGTACTTC. Translation: CATSRDYPGTEKSYEQYF.

This rearrangement joins TRBV7-3 to TRBJ2-3, with 14 bases matching TRBD2. CDR1 and CDR2 (germline): SGHTA, FQGTGA. The CDR3 length is 18 residues. V shed 0 bases and J 5 bases; nucleotides not matched to a gene: 7. The CDR3: CASSLTGGLAGVIDTQYF. The CDR3 DNA sequence: TGTGCCAGCAGCTTAACAGGGGGACTAGCGGGAGTGATAGATACGCAGTATTTT.

This sequence joins TRBV7-8 and TRBJ2-5; D is uncertain. The CDR3 extends over 12 amino acids. With 2 bases removed from V and 5 bases from J, the gap between germline ends came to 6 bases. Germline V CDR1 and CDR2: SGHVS, FQNEAQ. CDR3 loop: CASSLLGETQYF. CDR3 nucleotides: TGTGCCAGCAGCTTATTAGGGGAGACCCAGTACTTC.

This clone was counted only a few times. The rearrangement links TRBV11-3 to TRBJ1-5; perhaps TRBD1 as D (6 bases). The CDR3 is made up of 16 amino acids. Trimming stripped 3 bases from V and 7 bases from J, with 19 bases between. Germline V gene lookup returns CDR1 SGHNT and CDR2 YENEEA. The CDR3 is CASSFYRDRPGQPQHF. The CDR3 DNA reads TGTGCCAGCAGCTTCTACCGAGACAGGCCGGGACAGCCCCAGCATTTT.

The chain employs TRBV6-6 and TRBJ2-5; D remains unclear. The CDR3 has 12 residues. The germline CDR1 and CDR2 sequences are MNHNY and SVGAGI (reference sequence). The V end lost 5 bases, the J end lost 5 bases, and 9 bases lay between the germline ends. The CDR3 protein is CASSSSAETQYF. For the CDR3, the DNA is TGTGCCAGCAGTAGTAGTGCGGAGACCCAGTACTTC.

The chain employs TRBV6-1 and TRBJ2-1, with 12 nucleotides matching TRBD1. The CDR3 contains 13 residues. Per germline, CDR1 MNHNS and CDR2 SASEGT. In DNA form, the CDR3 reads TGTCCTCATCGGGACAGGGGGCCCGATGAGCAGTTCTTC. Encoded protein: CPHRDRGPDEQFF.

The CDR3 DNA is TGTGCCAGTAGTATTCCAGGGAATAACTATGGCTACACCTTC. Translating gives CASSIPGNNYGYTF. V and J are TRBV19 and TRBJ1-2, with TRBD1 as a possible D gene (5 bases). V was shortened by 3 bases and J by 1 base, with 9 bases between the two germline ends. CDR1 LNHDA and CDR2 SQIVND come from the germline V gene (reference sequence). There are 14 residues in the CDR3.

The chain recombines TRBV4-2 with TRBJ2-7, with 13 bases matching TRBD2. V dropped 4 bases and J dropped 7; count of bases not matched to a gene: 7. The CDR3 has 15 amino acids. CDR1 is LGHNA and CDR2 is YNFKEQ in the germline V gene. CDR3 DNA: TGTGCCAGCAGCCTTGGACTAGCGGGAGCTCAAGAGCAGTACTTC. Residues: CASSLGLAGAQEQYF.

The V and J genes are TRBV5-1 and TRBJ1-1, with 9 bases identical to TRBD1. CDR3 length: 16 amino acids. After removal of 1 base from V and 1 base from J, the junction contained 5 bases not matched to a gene. CDR1 and CDR2 from the germline V gene are SGHRS and YFSETQ. The CDR3 DNA reads as TGCGCCAGCAGCTTGTCCGGGACAGGGCGGAACACTGAAGCTTTCTTT. It is translated as CASSLSGTGRNTEAFF.